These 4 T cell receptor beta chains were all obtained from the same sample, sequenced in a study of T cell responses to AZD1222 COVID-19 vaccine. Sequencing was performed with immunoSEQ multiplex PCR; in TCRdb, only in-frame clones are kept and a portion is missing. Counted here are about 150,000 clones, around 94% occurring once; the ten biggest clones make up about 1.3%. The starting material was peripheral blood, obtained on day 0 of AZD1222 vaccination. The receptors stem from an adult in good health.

The CDR3 coding sequence is TGTGCCAGCTCACCAGGACACCAAGAGACCCAGTACTTC. This gives the protein CASSPGHQETQYF. The chain has TRBV18 and TRBJ2-5; the D is unclear. The CDR3 totals 13 residues. Germline V lookup: CDR1 KGHSH, CDR2 LQKENI. Trimming took off 2 bases at V and 0 bases at J, with 4 bases between the two ends.

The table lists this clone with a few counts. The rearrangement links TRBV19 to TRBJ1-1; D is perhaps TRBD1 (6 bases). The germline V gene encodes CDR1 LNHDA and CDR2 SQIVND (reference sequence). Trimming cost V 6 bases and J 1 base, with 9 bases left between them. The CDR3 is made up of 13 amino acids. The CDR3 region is CASSPQGNTEAFF. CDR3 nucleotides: TGTGCCAGTAGCCCACAGGGGAACACTGAAGCTTTCTTT. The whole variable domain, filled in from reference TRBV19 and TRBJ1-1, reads DGGITQSPKYLFRKEGQNVTLSCEQNLNHDAMYWYRQDPGQGLRLIYYSQIVNDFQKGDIAEGYSVSREKKESFPLTVTSAQKNPTAFYLCASSPQGNTEAFFGQGTRLTVV.

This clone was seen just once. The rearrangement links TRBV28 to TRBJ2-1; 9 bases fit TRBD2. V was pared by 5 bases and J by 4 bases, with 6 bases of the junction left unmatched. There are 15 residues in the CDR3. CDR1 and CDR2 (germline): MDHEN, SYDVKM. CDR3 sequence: CASSNERGAYNEQFF. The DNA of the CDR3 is TGTGCCAGCAGTAACGAGCGGGGGGCATACAATGAGCAGTTCTTC.

The CDR3 sequence is CASANGGPGTDTQYF. The CDR3 DNA is TGTGCTAGTGCGAACGGCGGACCAGGCACAGATACGCAGTATTTT. The V gene is TRBV12-5, the J gene TRBJ2-3; D uncertain. The CDR3 has 15 amino acids. V was trimmed by 7 bases and J by 1 base, leaving 15 bases between them. Germline CDR1 and CDR2: LGHNT and FRNRAP.